This T cell receptor beta chain derives from a study of blood T cell repertoires in COVID-19. At the level of the study: Specimens from acute and convalescent COVID-19 originated in the United States, Italy and Spain.

Method: immunoSEQ multiplex PCR; TCRdb's copy keeps in-frame clones and lacks some. The repertoire holds roughly 460,000 clones, with over 85% as singletons. This clone was recorded only once. V lost 0 bases, J lost 9 bases, and 6 bases stayed unmatched. The CDR3 has 15 residues. Germline CDR1 reads MGHRA; CDR2 reads YSYEKL. The V and J genes are TRBV4-1 and TRBJ2-1; 9 positions agree with TRBD2. This TCR came from a young man with COVID-19, enrolled during active disease. The sequenced sample consisted of peripheral blood. CDR3 sequence: CASSQDSREGGEQFF. Here the CDR3 DNA reads TGCGCCAGCAGCCAAGATTCGCGGGAGGGCGGTGAGCAGTTCTTC.